These T cell receptor beta chains were read from a single sample in a study of metastatic and nonmetastatic thyroid tumors. TCRdb re-called the PCR reads through MiXCR. The data contain about 31,000 clones, approximately 20% of them singletons. Source material: blood. These receptors all stem from a female donor with papillary thyroid cancer or a benign thyroid nodule (not recorded which). Some clones in this sample may be carry-over from other donors' samples. Both conserved end residues are part of each CDR3. A D gene is named only where the DNA matches it firmly. Rows may omit the clone size; those that give it use once, few, many or a size class.

clone_size | d_call | j_call | v_call | cdr3_nt | cdr3_aa
few | TRBD2 | TRBJ2-1 | TRBV6-4 | TGTGCCAGCAGGACTAGCGGCTCCTACAATGAGCAGTTCTTC | CASRTSGSYNEQFF
many | NA | TRBJ1-5 | TRBV7-8 | TGTGCCAGCAGCTTAGGGGCAGGGTCCTGGGGCAATCAGCCCCAGCATTTT | CASSLGAGSWGNQPQHF
many | NA | TRBJ1-2 | TRBV18 | TGTGCCAGCTCACCACCCGCCACCTTC | CASSPPATF
NA | NA | TRBJ2-1 | TRBV11-2 | TGTGCCAGCAGCTTAGTAACTAGCTACAATGAGCAGTTCTTC | CASSLVTSYNEQFF
NA | TRBD2 | TRBJ2-3 | TRBV5-1 | TGCGCCAGCAGCTTATCCCCGGGACTAGCGGCCTCTGGAGATACGCAGTATTTT | CASSLSPGLAASGDTQYF
many | NA | TRBJ2-5 | TRBV18 | TGTGCCAGCTCACCAGAACTCACCAGGGAGACCCAGTACTTC | CASSPELTRETQYF
NA | TRBD1 | TRBJ2-2 | TRBV3-1 | TGTGCCAGCAGAGCGGACAGGGCCACCGGGGAGCTGTTTTTT | CASRADRATGELFF
many | NA | TRBJ1-4 | TRBV4-2 | TGTGCCAGCAGCCAAGATCCCGAGGCTGGGGGGAGAGAAAAACTGTTTTTT | CASSQDPEAGGREKLFF
many | NA | TRBJ1-6 | TRBV12-3/TRBV12-4 | TGTGCCAGCAGCTCCGCGGGGGGGGTAGAATCACCCCTCCACTTT | CASSSAGGVESPLHF
many | NA | TRBJ2-7 | TRBV7-2 | TGTGCCAGCAGCCGTACTAGCCTAAGCTCCTACGAGCAGTACTTC | CASSRTSLSSYEQYF
many | NA | TRBJ1-5 | TRBV12-3/TRBV12-4 | TGTGCCAGCAGTTTTACAGGGCCAGGCAATCAGCCCCAGCATTTT | CASSFTGPGNQPQHF
NA | NA | TRBJ2-3 | TRBV24-1 | TGTGCCACCAGTGATTGGACTGGAGAAACAGATACGCAGTATTTT | CATSDWTGETDTQYF
many | NA | TRBJ1-3 | TRBV19 | TGTGCCAGTAGTCGGGTCGGGGTTGCTGGAAACACCATATATTTT | CASSRVGVAGNTIYF
medium-sized | NA | TRBJ1-1 | TRBV6-2/TRBV6-3 | TGTGCCAGCAGTTTCCGGGGGGGAGCTTTCTTT | CASSFRGGAFF
many | NA | TRBJ1-1 | TRBV7-6 | TGTGCCAGCAGCCCCTCACCCTTTGCTGGTACTGAAGCTTTCTTT | CASSPSPFAGTEAFF
many | NA | TRBJ1-5 | TRBV5-4 | TGTGCCAGCAGCTTAGAGGTTGGTCAGCCCCAGCATTTT | CASSLEVGQPQHF